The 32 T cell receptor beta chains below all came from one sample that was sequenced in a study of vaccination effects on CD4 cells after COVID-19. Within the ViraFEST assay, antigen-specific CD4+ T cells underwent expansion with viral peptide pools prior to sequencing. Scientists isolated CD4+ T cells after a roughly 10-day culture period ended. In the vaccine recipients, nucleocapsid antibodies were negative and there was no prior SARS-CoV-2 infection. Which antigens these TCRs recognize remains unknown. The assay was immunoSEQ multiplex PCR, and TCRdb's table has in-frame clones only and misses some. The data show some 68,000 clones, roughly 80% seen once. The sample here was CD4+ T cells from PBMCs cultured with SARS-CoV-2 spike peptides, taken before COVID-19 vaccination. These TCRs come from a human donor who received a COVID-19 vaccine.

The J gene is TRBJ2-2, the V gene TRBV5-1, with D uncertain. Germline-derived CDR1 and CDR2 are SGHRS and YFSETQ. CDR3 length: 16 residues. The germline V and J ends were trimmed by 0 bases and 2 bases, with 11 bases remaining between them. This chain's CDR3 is CASSLERPINTGELFF. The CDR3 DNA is TGCGCCAGCAGCTTGGAACGTCCGATTAACACCGGGGAGCTGTTTTTT.

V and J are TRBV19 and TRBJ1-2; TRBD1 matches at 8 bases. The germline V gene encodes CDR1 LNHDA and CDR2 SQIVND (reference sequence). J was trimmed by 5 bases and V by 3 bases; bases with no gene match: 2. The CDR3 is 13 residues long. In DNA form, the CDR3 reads TGTGCCAGTAGTATTGGGACAGGATATGGCTACACCTTC. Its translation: CASSIGTGYGYTF.

In nucleotides, the CDR3 is TGTGCCATCCAGGACAGTAACTATGGCTACACCTTC. Amino acid sequence: CAIQDSNYGYTF. J is TRBJ1-2 and V is TRBV28; TRBD1 might be the D (6 bases). Germline V lookup: CDR1 MDHEN, CDR2 SYDVKM. This CDR3 contains 12 residues. V dropped 10 bases and J dropped 1 base, with 10 bases sitting between them.

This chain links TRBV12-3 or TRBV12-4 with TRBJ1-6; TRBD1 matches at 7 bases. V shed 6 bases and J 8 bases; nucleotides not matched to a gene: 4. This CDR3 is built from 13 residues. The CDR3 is CASSQGGHSPLHF. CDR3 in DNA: TGTGCCAGCAGCCAGGGGGGGCATTCACCCCTCCACTTT.

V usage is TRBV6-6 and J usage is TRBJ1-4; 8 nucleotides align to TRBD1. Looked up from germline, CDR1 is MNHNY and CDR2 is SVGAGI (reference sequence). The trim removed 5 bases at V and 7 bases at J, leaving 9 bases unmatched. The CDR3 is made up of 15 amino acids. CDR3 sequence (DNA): TGTGCCAGCAGTCCCCTGGACAGGGTCGGTGAAAAACTGTTTTTT. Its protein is CASSPLDRVGEKLFF.

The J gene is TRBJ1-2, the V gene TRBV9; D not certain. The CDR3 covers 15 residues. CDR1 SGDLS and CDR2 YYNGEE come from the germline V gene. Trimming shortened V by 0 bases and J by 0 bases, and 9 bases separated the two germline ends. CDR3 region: CASSVGRISNYGYTF. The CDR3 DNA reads TGTGCCAGCAGCGTAGGTCGCATATCTAACTATGGCTACACCTTC.

Here the CDR3 DNA reads TGTGCCAGCAGCTTTTTGGCGGGAGTGGAGACCCAGTACTTC. Its protein product is CASSFLAGVETQYF. The chain couples TRBV5-5 to TRBJ2-5; 7 bases fit TRBD2. The J segment lost 5 bases and the V segment lost 2 bases, leaving 6 bases of the junction unmatched. CDR1 and CDR2 (germline): SGHKS, YYEKEE (reference sequence). The CDR3 spans 14 residues.

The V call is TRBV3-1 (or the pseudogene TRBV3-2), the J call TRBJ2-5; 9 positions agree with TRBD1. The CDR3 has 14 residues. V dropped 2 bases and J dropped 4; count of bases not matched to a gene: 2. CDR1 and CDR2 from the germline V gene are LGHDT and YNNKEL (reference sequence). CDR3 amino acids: CASSQMDRGETQYF. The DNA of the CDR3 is TGTGCCAGCAGCCAAATGGACAGGGGAGAGACCCAGTACTTC.

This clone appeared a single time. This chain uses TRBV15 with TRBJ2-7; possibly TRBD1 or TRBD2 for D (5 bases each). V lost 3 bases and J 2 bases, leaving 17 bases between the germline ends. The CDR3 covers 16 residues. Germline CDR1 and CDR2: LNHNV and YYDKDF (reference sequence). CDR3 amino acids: CATSRKRGPPPYEQYV. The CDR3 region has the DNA TGTGCCACCAGCAGGAAGAGGGGTCCCCCACCCTACGAGCAGTACGTC.

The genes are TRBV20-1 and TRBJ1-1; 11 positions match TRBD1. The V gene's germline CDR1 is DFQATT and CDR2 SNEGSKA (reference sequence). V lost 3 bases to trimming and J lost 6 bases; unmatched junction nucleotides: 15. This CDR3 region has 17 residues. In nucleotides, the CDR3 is TGCAGTGCTAGTATTTTCGGACAGGGGGCCCTAGGCGCTGAAGCTTTCTTT. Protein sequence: CSASIFGQGALGAEAFF.

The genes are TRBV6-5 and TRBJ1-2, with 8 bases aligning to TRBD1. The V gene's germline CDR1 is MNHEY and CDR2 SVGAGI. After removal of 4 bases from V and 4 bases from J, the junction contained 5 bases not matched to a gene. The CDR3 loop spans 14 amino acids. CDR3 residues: CASSSLDRVYGYTF. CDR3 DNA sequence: TGTGCCAGCAGTTCCTTGGACAGGGTCTATGGCTACACCTTC.

The CDR3 loop reads CASSVGVGVVRTEAFF. CDR3 bases: TGTGCCAGCAGCGTAGGGGTCGGGGTAGTAAGAACTGAAGCTTTCTTT. This chain joins TRBV9 and TRBJ1-1, with D unresolved. The germline V gene has CDR1 SGDLS and CDR2 YYNGEE. V was cut by 0 bases and J by 5 bases, with 17 bases left in between. The CDR3 runs 16 residues. Drawing the rest from reference TRBV9 and TRBJ1-1, the complete variable domain is DSGVTQTPKHLITATGQRVTLRCSPRSGDLSVYWYQQSLDQGLQFLIQYYNGEERAKGNILERFSAQQFPDLHSELNLSSLELGDSALYFCASSVGVGVVRTEAFFGQGTRLTVV.

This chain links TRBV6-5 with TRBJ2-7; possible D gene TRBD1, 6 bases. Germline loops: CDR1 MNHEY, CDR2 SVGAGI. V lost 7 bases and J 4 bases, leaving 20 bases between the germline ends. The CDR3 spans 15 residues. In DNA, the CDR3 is TGTGCCAGCACCACATCGACAGGAAAAAATTACGAGCAGTACGTC. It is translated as CASTTSTGKNYEQYV.

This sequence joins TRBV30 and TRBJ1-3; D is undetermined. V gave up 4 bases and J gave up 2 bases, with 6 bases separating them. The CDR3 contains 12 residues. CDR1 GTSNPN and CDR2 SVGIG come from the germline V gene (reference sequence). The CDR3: CAWMSAGNTIYF. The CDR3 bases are TGTGCCTGGATGTCGGCTGGAAACACCATATATTTT. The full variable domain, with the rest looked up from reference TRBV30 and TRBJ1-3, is SQTIHQWPATLVQPVGSPLSLECTVEGTSNPNLYWYRQAAGRGLQLLFYSVGIGQISSEVPQNLSASRPQDRQFILSSKKLLLSDSGFYLCAWMSAGNTIYFGEGSWLTVV.

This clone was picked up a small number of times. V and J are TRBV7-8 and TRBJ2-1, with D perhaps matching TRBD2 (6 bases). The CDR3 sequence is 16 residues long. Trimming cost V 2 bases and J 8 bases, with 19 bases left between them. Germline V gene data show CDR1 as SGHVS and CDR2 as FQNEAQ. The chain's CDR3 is CASSLFGASPGDEQFF. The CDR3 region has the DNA TGTGCCAGCAGCTTATTTGGGGCCAGCCCGGGGGATGAGCAGTTCTTC. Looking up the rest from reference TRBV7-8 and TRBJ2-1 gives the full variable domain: GAGVSQSPRYKVAKRGQDVALRCDPISGHVSLFWYQQALGQGPEFLTYFQNEAQLDKSGLPSDRFFAERPEGSVSTLKIQRTQQEDSAVYLCASSLFGASPGDEQFFGPGTRLTVL.

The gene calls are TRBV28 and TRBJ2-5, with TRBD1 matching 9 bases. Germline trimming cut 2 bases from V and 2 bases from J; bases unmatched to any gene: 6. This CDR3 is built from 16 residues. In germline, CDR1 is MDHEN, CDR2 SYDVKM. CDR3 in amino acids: CASSLLGTGSQETQYF. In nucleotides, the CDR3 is TGTGCCAGCAGTTTACTAGGGACAGGGTCGCAAGAGACCCAGTACTTC.

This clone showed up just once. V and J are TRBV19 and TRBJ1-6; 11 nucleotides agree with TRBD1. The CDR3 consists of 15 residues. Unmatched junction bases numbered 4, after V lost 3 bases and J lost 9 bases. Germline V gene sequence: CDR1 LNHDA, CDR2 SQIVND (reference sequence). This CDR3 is CASSISGTGGSPLHF. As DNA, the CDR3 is TGTGCCAGTAGTATCTCCGGGACAGGGGGTTCACCCCTCCACTTT.

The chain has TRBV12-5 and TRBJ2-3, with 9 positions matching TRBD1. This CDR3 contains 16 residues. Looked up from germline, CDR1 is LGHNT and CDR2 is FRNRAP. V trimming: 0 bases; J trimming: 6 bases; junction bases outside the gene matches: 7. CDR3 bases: TGTGCTAGTGGTTTGGTACCTGGGACAGGGACGGATACGCAGTATTTT. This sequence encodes CASGLVPGTGTDTQYF.

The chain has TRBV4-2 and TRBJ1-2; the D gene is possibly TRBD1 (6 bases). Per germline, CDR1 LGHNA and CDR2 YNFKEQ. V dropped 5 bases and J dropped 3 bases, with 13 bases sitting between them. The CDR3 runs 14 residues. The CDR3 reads CASSLQGFDYGYTF. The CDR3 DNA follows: TGTGCCAGCAGCTTACAGGGATTCGACTATGGCTACACCTTC.

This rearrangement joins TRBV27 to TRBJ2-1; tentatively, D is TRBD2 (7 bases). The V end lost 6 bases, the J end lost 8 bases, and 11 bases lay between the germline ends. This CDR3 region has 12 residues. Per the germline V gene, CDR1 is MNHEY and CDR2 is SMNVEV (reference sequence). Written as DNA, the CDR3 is TGTGCCAGCAGAGGGGGGGGCGATGAGCAGTTCTTC. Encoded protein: CASRGGGDEQFF.

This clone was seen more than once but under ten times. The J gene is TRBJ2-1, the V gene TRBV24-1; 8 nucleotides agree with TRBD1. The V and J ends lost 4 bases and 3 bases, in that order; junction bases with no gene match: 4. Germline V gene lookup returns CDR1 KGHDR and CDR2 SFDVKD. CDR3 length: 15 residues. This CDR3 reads CATSDSTGVYNEQFF. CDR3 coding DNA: TGTGCCACCAGTGACTCGACAGGGGTCTACAATGAGCAGTTCTTC.

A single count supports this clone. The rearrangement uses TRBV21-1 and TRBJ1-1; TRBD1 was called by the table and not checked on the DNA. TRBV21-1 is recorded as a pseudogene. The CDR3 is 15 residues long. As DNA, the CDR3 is TGTGCCAGCAGCACCCGGGACAGGGGTAGCACTGAAGCTTTCTTT. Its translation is CASSTRDRGSTEAFF.

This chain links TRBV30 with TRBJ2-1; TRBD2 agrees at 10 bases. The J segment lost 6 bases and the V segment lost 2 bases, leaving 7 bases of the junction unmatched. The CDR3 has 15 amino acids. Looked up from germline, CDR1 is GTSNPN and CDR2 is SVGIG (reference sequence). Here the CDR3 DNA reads TGTGCCTGGAGTTTCCCGGAGCGGGGGGGCAATGAGCAGTTCTTC. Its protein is CAWSFPERGGNEQFF.

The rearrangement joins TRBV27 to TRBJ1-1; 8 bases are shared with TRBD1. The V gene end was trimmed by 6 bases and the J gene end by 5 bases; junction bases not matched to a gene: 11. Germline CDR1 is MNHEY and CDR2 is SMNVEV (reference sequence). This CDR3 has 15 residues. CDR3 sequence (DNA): TGTGCCAGCAGGAGGGCAGGGGGCGAGAGAACTGAAGCTTTCTTT. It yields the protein CASRRAGGERTEAFF.

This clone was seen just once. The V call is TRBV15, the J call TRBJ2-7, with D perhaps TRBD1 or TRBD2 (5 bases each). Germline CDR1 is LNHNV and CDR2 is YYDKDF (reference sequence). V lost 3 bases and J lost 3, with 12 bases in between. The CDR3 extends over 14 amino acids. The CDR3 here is CATSRGDRFYEQYV. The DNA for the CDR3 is TGTGCCACCAGCAGGGGAGACAGATTCTACGAGCAGTACGTC.

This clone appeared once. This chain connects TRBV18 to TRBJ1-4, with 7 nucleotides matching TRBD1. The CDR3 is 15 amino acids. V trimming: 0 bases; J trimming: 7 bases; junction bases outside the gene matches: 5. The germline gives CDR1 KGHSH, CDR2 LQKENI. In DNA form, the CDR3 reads TGTGCCAGCTCACCACCGCGACAGGGAAGTGAAAAACTGTTTTTT. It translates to CASSPPRQGSEKLFF.

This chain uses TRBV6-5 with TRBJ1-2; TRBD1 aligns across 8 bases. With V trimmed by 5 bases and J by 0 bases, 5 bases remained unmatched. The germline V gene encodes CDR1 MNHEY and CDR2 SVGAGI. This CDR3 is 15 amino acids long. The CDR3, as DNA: TGTGCCAGCAGTAGAGGACAGGGAACTAACTATGGCTACACCTTC. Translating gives CASSRGQGTNYGYTF.

This chain's CDR3 is CASSYDRNYGYTF. The CDR3 coding sequence is TGTGCCAGCAGTTATGACAGGAACTATGGCTACACCTTC. The chain joins TRBV6-5 to TRBJ1-2; D possibly corresponds to TRBD1 (6 bases). Between the trimmed V and J ends, which lost 3 bases and 2 bases, there was a span of 7 bases. Germline assignment: CDR1 MNHEY and CDR2 SVGAGI. The length of the CDR3 is 13 residues.

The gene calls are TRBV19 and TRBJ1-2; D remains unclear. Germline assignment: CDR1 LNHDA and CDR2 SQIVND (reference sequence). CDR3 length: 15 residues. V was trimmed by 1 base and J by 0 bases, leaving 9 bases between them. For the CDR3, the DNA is TGTGCCAGTAGTATAGGCCGGGAAGCTAACTATGGCTACACCTTC. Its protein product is CASSIGREANYGYTF.

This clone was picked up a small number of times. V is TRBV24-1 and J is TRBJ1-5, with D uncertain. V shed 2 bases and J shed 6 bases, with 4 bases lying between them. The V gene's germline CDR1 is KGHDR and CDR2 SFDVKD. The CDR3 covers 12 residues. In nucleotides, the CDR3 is TGTGCCACCAGTGATTCGGGTCAGCCCCAGCATTTT. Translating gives CATSDSGQPQHF.

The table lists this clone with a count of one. CDR3 sequence: CASSRQGNQPQHF. For the CDR3, the DNA is TGTGCCAGCAGTCGCCAGGGCAATCAGCCCCAGCATTTT. The genes are TRBV7-8 and TRBJ1-5; D unclear. The V and J ends lost 6 bases and 2 bases respectively, with 8 bases between them. CDR1 and CDR2 (germline): SGHVS, FQNEAQ. The CDR3 extends over 13 amino acids.

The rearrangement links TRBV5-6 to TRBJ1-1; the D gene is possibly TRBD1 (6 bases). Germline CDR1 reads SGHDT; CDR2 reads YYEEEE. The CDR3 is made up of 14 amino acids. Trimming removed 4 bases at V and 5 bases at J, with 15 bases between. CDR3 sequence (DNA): TGTGCCAGCAGCCCGAACAGGGTAGGGACTGAAGCTTTCTTT. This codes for CASSPNRVGTEAFF.